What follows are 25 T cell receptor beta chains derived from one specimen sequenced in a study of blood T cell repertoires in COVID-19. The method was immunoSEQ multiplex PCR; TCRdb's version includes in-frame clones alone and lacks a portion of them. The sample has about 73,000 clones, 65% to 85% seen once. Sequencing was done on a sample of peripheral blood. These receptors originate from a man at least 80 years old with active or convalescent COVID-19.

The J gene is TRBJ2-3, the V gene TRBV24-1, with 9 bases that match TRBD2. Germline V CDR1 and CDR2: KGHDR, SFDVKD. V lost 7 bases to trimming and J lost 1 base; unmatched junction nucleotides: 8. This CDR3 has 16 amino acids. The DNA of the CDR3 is TGTGCCACCAGCCAAGGCACTAGCGGGCGCACAGATACGCAGTATTTT. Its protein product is CATSQGTSGRTDTQYF.

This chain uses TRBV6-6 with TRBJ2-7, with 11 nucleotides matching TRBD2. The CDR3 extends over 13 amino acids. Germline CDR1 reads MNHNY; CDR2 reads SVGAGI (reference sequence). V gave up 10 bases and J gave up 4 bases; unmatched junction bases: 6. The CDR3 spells CATLLAGGYEQYF. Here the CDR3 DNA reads TGTGCCACCTTGCTAGCGGGAGGTTACGAGCAGTACTTC.

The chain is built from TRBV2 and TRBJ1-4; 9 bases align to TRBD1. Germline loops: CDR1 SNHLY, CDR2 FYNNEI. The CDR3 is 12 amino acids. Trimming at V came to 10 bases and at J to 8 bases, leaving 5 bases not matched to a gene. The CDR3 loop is CATQGALEKLFF. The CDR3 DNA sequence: TGTGCCACACAGGGGGCTCTCGAAAAACTGTTTTTT. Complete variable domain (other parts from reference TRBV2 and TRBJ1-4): EPEVTQTPSHQVTQMGQEVILRCVPISNHLYFYWYRQILGQKVEFLVSFYNNEISEKSEIFDDQFSVERPDGSNFTLKIRSTKLEDSAMYFCATQGALEKLFFGSGTQLSVL.

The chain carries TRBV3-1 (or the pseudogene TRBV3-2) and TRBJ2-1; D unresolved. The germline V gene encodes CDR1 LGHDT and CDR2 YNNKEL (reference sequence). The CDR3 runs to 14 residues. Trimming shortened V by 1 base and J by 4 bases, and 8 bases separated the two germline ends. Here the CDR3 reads CASSQVQNYNEQFF. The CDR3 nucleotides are TGTGCCAGCAGCCAAGTTCAGAATTACAATGAGCAGTTCTTC.

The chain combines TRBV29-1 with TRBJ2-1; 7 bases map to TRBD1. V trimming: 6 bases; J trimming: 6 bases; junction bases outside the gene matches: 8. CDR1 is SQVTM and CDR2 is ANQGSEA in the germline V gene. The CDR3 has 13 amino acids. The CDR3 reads CSVRQGPGNEQFF. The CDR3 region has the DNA TGCAGCGTCCGACAGGGTCCCGGCAATGAGCAGTTCTTC.

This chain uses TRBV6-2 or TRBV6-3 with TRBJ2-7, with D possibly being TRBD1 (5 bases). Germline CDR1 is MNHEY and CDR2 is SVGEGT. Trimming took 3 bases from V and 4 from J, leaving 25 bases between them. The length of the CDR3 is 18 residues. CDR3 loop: CASSYTLKDKTDPYEQYF. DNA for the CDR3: TGTGCCAGCAGTTATACCCTTAAGGACAAGACGGACCCTTACGAGCAGTACTTC.

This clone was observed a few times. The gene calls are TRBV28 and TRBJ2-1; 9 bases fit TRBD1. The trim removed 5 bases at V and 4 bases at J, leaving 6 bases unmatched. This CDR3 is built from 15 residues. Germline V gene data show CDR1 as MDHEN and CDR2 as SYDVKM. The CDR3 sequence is CASSLGTGKYNEQFF. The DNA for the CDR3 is TGTGCCAGCAGTCTCGGGACAGGGAAGTACAATGAGCAGTTCTTC.

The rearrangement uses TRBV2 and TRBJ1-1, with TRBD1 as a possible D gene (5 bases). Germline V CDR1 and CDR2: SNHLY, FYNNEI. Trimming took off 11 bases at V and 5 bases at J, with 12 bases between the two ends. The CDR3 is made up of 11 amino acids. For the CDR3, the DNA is TGTGCCGGACAAAAGGGTACTGAAGCTTTCTTT. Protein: CAGQKGTEAFF.

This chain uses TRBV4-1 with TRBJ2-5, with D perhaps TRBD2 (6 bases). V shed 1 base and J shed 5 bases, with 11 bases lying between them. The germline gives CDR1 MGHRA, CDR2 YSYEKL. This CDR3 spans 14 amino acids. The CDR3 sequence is CASSQGSGRETQYF. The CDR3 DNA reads TGCGCCAGCAGCCAAGGGTCAGGGAGGGAGACCCAGTACTTC.

This chain's CDR3 is CASSRDLTQYF. Written as DNA, the CDR3 is TGTGCCAGCAGCCGGGATCTGACCCAGTACTTC. This chain connects TRBV11-2 to TRBJ2-5; perhaps TRBD2 as D (5 bases). Trimming removed 5 bases at V and 7 bases at J, with 8 bases between. This CDR3 has 11 residues. CDR1 is SGHAT and CDR2 is FQNNGV in the germline V gene. Complete variable domain (other parts from reference TRBV11-2 and TRBJ2-5): EAGVAQSPRYKIIEKRQSVAFWCNPISGHATLYWYQQILGQGPKLLIQFQNNGVVDDSQLPKDRFSAERLKGVDSTLKIQPAKLEDSAVYLCASSRDLTQYFGPGTRLLVL.

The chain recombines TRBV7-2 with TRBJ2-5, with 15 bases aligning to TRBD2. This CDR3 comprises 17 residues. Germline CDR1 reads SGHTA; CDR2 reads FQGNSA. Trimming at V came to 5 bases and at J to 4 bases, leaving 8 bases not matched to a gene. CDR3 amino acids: CASSPGLAGGLLETQYF. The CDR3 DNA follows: TGTGCCAGCAGCCCGGGACTAGCGGGAGGACTGTTAGAGACCCAGTACTTC.

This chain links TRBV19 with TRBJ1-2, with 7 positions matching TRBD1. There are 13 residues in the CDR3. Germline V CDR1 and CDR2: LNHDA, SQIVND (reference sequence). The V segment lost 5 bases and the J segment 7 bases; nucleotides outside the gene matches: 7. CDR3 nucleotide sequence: TGTGCCAGTAGTGCTGACAGGGCTCTTGGCTACACCTTC. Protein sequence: CASSADRALGYTF.

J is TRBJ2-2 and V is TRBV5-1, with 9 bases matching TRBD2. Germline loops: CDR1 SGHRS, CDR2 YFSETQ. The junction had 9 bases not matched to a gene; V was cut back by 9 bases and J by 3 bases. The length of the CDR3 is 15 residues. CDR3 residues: CATSGGLAHTGELFF. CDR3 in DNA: TGCGCCACCTCGGGTGGACTAGCGCACACCGGGGAGCTGTTTTTT.

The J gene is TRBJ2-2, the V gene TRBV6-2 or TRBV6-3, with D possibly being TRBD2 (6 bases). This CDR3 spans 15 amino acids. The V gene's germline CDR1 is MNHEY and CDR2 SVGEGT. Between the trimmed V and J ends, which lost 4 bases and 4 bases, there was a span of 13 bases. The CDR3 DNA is TGTGCCAGCAGTTTACTAGCCGGGAGCACCGGGGAGCTGTTTTTT. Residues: CASSLLAGSTGELFF.

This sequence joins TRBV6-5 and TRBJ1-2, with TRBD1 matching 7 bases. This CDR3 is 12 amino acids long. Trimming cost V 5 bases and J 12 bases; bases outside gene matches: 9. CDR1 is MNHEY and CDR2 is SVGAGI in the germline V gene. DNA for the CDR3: TGTGCCAGCAGTCCTACGGGACAGAGCAACACCTTC. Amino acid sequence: CASSPTGQSNTF.

The chain's CDR3 is CAISEGQGNQPQHF. The CDR3 DNA follows: TGTGCCATCAGTGAGGGGCAGGGCAATCAGCCCCAGCATTTT. This sequence joins TRBV10-3 and TRBJ1-5; D gene uncertain. The CDR3 covers 14 residues. Germline V gene data show CDR1 as ENHRY and CDR2 as SYGVKD. The V end lost 2 bases, the J end lost 2 bases, and 7 bases lay between the germline ends.

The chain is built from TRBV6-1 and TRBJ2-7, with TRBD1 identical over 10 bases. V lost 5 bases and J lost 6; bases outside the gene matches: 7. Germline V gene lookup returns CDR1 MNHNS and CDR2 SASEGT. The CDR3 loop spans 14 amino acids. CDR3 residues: CASSNPGTGVEQYF. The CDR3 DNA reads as TGTGCCAGCAGTAACCCCGGGACAGGGGTCGAGCAGTACTTC.

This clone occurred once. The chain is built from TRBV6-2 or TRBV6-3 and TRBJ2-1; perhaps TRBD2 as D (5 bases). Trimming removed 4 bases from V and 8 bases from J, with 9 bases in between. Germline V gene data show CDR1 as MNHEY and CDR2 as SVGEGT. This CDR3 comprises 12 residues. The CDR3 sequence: CASSWAGYEQFF. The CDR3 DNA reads TGTGCCAGCAGTTGGGCGGGCTATGAGCAGTTCTTC.

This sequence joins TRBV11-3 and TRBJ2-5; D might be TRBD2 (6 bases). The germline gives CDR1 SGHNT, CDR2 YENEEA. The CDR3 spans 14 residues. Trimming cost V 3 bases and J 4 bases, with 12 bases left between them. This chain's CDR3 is CASSFLLGGETQYF. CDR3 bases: TGTGCCAGCAGCTTCCTCTTGGGGGGAGAGACCCAGTACTTC.

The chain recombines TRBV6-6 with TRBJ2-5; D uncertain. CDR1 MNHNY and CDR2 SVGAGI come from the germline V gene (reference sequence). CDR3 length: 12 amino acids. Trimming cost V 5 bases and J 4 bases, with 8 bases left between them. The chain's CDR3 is CASSPNRETQYF. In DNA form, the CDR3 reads TGTGCCAGCAGTCCTAACCGAGAGACCCAGTACTTC.

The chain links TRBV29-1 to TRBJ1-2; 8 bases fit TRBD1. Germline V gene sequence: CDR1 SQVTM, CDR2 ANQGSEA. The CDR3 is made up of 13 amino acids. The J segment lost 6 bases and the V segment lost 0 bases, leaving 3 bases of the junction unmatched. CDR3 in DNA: TGCAGCGTTGAAGAAGGACAGGGAAATGGCTACACCTTC. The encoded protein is CSVEEGQGNGYTF.

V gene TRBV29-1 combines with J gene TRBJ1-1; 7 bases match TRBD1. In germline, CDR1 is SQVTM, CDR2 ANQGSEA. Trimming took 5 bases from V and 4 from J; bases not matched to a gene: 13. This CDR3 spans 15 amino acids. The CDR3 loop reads CSVNQNRGQTTEAFF. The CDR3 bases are TGCAGCGTTAACCAAAACAGGGGACAGACCACTGAAGCTTTCTTT.

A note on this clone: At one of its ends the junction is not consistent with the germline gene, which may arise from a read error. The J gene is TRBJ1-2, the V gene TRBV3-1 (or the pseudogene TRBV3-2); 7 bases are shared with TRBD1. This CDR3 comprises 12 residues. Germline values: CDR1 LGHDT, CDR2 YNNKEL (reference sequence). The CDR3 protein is CAGSPGTAQYTF. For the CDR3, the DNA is TGTGCCGGCAGCCCGGGGACAGCACAATACACCTTC.

CDR3 region: CASRPLARAPYEQYF. CDR3 in DNA: TGTGCCAGCAGACCCTTAGCGAGAGCGCCCTACGAGCAGTACTTC. This sequence joins TRBV6-5 and TRBJ2-7, with a weak D call TRBD2 (5 bases). From germline, CDR1 is MNHEY and CDR2 SVGAGI. The CDR3 extends over 15 amino acids. V gave up 6 bases and J gave up 2 bases, with 17 bases separating them.

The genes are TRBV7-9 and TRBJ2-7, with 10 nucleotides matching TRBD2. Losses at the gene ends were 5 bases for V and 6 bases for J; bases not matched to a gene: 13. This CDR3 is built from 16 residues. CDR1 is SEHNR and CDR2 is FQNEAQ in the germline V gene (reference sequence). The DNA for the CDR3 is TGTGCCAGCAGCCAGGCCCGGGCTAGCGGGAGCTCCGAGCAGTACTTC. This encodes CASSQARASGSSEQYF.